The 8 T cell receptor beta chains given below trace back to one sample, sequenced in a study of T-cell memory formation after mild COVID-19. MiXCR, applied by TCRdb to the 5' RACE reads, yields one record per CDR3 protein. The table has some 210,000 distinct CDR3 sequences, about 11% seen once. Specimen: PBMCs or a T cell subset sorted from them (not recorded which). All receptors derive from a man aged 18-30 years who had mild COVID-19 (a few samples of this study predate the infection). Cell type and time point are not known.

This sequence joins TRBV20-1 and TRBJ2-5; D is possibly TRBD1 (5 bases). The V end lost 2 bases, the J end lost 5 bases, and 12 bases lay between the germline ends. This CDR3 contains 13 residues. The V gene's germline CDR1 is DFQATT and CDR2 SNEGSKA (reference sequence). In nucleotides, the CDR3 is TGCAGTGCTAGAATGGGGCCTGGGGAGACCCAGTACTTC. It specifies CSARMGPGETQYF.

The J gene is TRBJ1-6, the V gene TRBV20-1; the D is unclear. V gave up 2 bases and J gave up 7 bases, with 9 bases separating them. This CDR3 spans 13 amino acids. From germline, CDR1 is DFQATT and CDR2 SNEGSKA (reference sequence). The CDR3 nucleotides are TGCAGTGCTAGATACTCGGGAAATTCACCCCTCCACTTT. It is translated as CSARYSGNSPLHF.

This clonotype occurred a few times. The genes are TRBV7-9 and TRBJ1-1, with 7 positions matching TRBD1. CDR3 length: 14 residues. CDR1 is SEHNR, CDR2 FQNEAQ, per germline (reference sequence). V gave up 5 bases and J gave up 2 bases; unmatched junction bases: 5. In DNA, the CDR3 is TGTGCCAGCAGCCCGACAGGGTCTAACACTGAAGCTTTCTTT. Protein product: CASSPTGSNTEAFF.

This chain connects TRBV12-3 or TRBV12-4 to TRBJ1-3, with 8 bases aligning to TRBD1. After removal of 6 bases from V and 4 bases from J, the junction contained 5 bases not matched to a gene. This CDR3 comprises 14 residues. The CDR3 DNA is TGTGCCAGCAGACAGACAGGGGTCGGAAACACCATATATTTT. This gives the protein CASRQTGVGNTIYF.

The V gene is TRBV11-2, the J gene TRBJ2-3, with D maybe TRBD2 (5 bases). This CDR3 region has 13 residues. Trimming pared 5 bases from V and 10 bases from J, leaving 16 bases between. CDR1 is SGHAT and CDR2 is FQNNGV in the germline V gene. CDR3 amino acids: CASSPIPSRAQYF. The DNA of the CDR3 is TGTGCCAGCAGCCCCATCCCCTCGCGGGCGCAGTATTTT.

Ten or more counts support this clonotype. The CDR3 loop reads CASSLPGDTQYF. CDR3 sequence (DNA): TGTGCCAGCAGCTTACCAGGAGATACGCAGTATTTT. The genes are TRBV11-2 and TRBJ2-3; D gene uncertain. Germline CDR1 SGHAT, CDR2 FQNNGV. The CDR3 spans 12 residues. Trimming left V 2 bases short and J 5 bases short, with 5 bases between. Full variable domain (outside the CDR3, taken from reference TRBV11-2 and TRBJ2-3): EAGVAQSPRYKIIEKRQSVAFWCNPISGHATLYWYQQILGQGPKLLIQFQNNGVVDDSQLPKDRFSAERLKGVDSTLKIQPAKLEDSAVYLCASSLPGDTQYFGPGTRLTVL.

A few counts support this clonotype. The CDR3 DNA sequence: TGTGCCAGCAGCTTACAGGGTCAGGAGGAGACCCAGTACTTC. This sequence encodes CASSLQGQEETQYF. The chain combines TRBV7-2 with TRBJ2-5; the D gene is possibly TRBD1 (5 bases). The CDR3 contains 14 residues. The germline V gene has CDR1 SGHTA and CDR2 FQGNSA. Trimming shortened V by 2 bases and J by 5 bases, and 12 bases separated the two germline ends.

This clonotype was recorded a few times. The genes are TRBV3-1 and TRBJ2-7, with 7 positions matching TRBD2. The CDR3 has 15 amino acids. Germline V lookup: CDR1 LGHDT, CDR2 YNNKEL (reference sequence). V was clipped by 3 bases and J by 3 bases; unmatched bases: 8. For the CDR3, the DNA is TGTGCCAGCAGCCACCGGACTAGACGATACTACGAGCAGTACTTC. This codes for CASSHRTRRYYEQYF.